Below, 2 T cell receptor beta chains from the same sample are listed, as sequenced in a study of shared clonotypes between healthy human individuals. Libraries were prepared by immunoSEQ multiplex PCR; TCRdb keeps only in-frame clonotypes and omits some of them. Here the sample spans about half a million clones, roughly 80% being singletons. The specimen was PBMCs. These receptors were obtained from a woman aged 40 to 50 in good health. Some clones in this sample may be carry-over from other donors' samples.

On this clone itself: Other DNA sequences in the sample encode the same CDR3. The genes are TRBV18 and TRBJ1-5; D is unresolved. Germline CDR1 is KGHSH and CDR2 is LQKENI. Trimming cost V 3 bases and J 1 base, with 4 bases left between them. This CDR3 is 13 amino acids long. This CDR3 reads CASSPGSNQPQHF. Here the CDR3 DNA reads TGTGCCAGCTCACCTGGCAGCAATCAGCCCCAGCATTTT.

This clone has just a few counts. An end of the junction differs from the germline gene, which may be a read error. The chain carries TRBV28 and TRBJ2-7; D may be TRBD1 (6 bases). Per germline, CDR1 MDHEN and CDR2 SYDVKM. The CDR3 spans 13 residues. Written as DNA, the CDR3 is TGTGCCAGCAGTTCTTTGTACTTCCAGGGGCGCGACTTC. Its translation is CASSSLYFQGRDF.